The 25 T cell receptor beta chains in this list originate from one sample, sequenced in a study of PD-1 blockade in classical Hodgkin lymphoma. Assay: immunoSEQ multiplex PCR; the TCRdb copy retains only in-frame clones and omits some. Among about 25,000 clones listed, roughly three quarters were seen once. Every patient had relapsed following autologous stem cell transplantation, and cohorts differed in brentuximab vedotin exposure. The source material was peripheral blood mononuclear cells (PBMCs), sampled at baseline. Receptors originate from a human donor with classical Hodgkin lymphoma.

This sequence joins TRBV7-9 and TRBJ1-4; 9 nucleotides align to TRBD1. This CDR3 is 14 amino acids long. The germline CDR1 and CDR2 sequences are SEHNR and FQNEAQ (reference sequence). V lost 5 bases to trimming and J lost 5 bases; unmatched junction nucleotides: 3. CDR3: CASSQTGGNEKLFF. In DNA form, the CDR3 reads TGTGCCAGCAGCCAGACAGGGGGGAATGAAAAACTGTTTTTT.

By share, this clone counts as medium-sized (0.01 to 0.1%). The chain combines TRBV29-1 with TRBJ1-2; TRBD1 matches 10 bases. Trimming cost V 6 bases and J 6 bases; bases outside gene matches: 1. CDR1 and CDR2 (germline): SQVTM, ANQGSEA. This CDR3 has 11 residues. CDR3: CSVDRGHGYTF. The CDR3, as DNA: TGCAGCGTCGACAGGGGGCATGGCTACACCTTC.

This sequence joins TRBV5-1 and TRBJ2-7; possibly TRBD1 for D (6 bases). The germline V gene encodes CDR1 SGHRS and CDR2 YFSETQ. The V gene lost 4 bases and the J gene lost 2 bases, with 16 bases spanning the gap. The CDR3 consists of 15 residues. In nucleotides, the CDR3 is TGCGCCAGCAGCCCCGCCGGGACACCAGCCTACGAGCAGTACTTC. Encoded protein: CASSPAGTPAYEQYF.

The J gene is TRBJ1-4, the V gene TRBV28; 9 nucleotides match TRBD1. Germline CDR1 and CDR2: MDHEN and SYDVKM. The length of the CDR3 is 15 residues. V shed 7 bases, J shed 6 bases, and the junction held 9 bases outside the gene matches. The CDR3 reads CASTPLGTGYEKLFF. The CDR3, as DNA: TGTGCCAGCACCCCTCTCGGGACAGGGTATGAAAAACTGTTTTTT.

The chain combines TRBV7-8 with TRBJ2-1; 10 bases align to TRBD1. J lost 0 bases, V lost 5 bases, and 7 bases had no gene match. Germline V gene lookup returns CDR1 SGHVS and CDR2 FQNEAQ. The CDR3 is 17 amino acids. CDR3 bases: TGTGCCAGCAGCCTACAGGACAGGGGGGCCTCCTACAATGAGCAGTTCTTC. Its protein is CASSLQDRGASYNEQFF.

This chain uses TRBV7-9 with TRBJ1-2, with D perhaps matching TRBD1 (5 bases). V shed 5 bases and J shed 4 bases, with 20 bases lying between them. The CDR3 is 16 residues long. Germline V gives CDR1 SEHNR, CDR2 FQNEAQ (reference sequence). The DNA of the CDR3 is TGTGCCAGCAGCGCCAGACCGGGACGGTCGATCTATGGCTACACCTTC. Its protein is CASSARPGRSIYGYTF.

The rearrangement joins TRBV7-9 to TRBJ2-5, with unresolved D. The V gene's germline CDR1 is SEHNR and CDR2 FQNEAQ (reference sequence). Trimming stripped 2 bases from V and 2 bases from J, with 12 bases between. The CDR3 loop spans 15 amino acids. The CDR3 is CASSLNGDFQETQYF. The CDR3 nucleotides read TGTGCCAGCAGCTTAAATGGTGACTTTCAAGAGACCCAGTACTTC. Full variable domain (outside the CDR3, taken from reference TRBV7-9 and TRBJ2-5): DTGVSQNPRHKITKRGQNVTFRCDPISEHNRLYWYRQTLGQGPEFLTYFQNEAQLEKSRLLSDRFSAERPKGSFSTLEIQRTEQGDSAMYLCASSLNGDFQETQYFGPGTRLLVL.

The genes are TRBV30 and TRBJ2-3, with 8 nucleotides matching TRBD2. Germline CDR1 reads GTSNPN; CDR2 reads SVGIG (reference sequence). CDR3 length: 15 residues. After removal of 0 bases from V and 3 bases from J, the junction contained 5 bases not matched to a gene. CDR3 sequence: CAWSVRGGGTDTQYF. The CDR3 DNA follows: TGTGCCTGGAGTGTTCGGGGGGGCGGAACAGATACGCAGTATTTT.

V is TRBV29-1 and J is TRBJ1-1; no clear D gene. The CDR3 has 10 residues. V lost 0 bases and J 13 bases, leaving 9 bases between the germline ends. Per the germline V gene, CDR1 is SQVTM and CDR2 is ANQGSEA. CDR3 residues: CSVEDPQFFF. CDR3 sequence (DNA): TGCAGCGTTGAAGATCCCCAGTTTTTCTTT.

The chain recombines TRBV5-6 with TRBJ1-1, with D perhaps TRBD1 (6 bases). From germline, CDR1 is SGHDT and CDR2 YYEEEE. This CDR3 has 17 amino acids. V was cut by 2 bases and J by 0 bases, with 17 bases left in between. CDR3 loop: CASSLYHLTGMNTEAFF. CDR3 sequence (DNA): TGTGCCAGCAGCTTATATCACTTGACAGGAATGAACACTGAAGCTTTCTTT.

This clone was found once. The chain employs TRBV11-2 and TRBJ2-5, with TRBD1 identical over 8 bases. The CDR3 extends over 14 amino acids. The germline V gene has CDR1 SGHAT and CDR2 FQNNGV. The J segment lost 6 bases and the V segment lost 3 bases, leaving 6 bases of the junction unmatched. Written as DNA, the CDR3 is TGTGCCAGCAGCTTGGCAGGGGGCGCGAAGACCCAGTACTTC. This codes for CASSLAGGAKTQYF.

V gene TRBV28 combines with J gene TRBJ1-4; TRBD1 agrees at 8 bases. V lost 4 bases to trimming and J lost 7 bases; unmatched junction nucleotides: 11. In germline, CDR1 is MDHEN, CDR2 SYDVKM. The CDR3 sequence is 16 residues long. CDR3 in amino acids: CASSSFWGQDPEKLFF. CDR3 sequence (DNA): TGTGCCAGCAGTTCCTTCTGGGGACAGGACCCTGAAAAACTGTTTTTT.

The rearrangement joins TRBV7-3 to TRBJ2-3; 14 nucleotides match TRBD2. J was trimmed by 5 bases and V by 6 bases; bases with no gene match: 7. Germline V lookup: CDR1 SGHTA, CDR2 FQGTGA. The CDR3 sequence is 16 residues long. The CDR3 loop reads CASSSTSGGARDTQYF. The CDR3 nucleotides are TGTGCCAGCAGTTCGACTAGCGGGGGGGCGAGAGATACGCAGTATTTT.

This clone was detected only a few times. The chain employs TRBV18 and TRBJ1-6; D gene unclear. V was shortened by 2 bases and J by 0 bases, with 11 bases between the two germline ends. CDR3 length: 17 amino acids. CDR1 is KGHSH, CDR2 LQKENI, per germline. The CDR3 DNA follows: TGTGCCAGCTCACCAGGGGTCCTCAGCTCCTATAATTCACCCCTCCACTTT. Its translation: CASSPGVLSSYNSPLHF.

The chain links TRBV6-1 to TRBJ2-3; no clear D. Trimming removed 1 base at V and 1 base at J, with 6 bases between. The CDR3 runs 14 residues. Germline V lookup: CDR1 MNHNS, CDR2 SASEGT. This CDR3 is CASSEVWGTDTQYF. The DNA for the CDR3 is TGTGCCAGCAGTGAAGTGTGGGGCACAGATACGCAGTATTTT.

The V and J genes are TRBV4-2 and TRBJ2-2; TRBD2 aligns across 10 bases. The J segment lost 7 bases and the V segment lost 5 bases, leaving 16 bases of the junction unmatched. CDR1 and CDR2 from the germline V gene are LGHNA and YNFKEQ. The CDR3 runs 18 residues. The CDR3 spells CASSESALAGSNGGELFF. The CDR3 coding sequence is TGTGCCAGCAGCGAGAGCGCACTAGCGGGGTCAAATGGCGGGGAGCTGTTTTTT.

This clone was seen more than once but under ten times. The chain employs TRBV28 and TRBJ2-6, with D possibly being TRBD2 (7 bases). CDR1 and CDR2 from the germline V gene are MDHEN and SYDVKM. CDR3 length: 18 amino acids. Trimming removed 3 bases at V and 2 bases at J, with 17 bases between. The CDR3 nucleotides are TGTGCCAGCAGTTTTGGGGGGGCGCGAGTAACTGGGGCCAACGTCCTGACTTTC. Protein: CASSFGGARVTGANVLTF.

The chain's CDR3 is CASSVGAGGRRETQYF. CDR3 nucleotides: TGTGCCAGCAGCGTAGGAGCGGGGGGGCGTCGGGAGACCCAGTACTTC. The rearrangement uses TRBV9 and TRBJ2-5; TRBD2 aligns across 10 bases. This CDR3 has 16 residues. Germline CDR1 SGDLS, CDR2 YYNGEE. V lost 0 bases, J lost 5 bases, and 7 bases stayed unmatched. Combining the CDR3 with reference TRBV9 and TRBJ2-5 gives the whole variable domain DSGVTQTPKHLITATGQRVTLRCSPRSGDLSVYWYQQSLDQGLQFLIQYYNGEERAKGNILERFSAQQFPDLHSELNLSSLELGDSALYFCASSVGAGGRRETQYFGPGTRLLVL.

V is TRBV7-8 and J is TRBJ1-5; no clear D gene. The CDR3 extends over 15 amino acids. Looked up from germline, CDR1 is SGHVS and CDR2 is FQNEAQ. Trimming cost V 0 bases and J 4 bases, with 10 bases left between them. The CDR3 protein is CASSLAPQENQPQHF. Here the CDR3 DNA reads TGTGCCAGCAGCTTAGCGCCGCAGGAGAATCAGCCCCAGCATTTT.

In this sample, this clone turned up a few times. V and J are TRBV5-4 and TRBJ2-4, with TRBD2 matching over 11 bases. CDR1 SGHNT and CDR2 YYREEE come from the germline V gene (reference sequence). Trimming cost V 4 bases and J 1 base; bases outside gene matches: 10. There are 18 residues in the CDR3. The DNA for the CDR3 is TGTGCCAGCAGCCCTGGGACTAGCGGCAGGGCGGCCAAAAACATTCAGTACTTC. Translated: CASSPGTSGRAAKNIQYF.

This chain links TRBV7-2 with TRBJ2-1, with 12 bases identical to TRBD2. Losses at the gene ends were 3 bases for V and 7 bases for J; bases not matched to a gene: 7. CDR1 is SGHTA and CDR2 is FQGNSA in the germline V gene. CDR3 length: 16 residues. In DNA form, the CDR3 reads TGTGCCAGCAGCTTCCTAGCGGGGGGGCCGGGGAATGAGCAGTTCTTC. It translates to CASSFLAGGPGNEQFF.

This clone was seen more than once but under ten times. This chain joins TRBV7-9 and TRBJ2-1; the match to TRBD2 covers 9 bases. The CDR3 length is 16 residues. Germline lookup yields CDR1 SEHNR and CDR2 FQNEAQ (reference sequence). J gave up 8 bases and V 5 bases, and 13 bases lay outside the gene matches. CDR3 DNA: TGTGCCAGCAGCCCAAGGTCGGGCGGGGGGGATCATGAGCAGTTCTTC. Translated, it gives CASSPRSGGGDHEQFF.

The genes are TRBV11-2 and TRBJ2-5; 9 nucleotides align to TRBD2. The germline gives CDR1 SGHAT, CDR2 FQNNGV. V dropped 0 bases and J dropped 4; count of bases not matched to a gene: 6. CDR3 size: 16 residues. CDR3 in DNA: TGTGCCAGCAGCTTAGATCCGGGGACTAGCCTAGAGACCCAGTACTTC. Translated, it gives CASSLDPGTSLETQYF.

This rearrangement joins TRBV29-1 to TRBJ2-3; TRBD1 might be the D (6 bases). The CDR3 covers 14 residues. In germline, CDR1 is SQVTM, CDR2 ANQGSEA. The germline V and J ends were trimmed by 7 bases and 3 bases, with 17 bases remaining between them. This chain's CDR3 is CSETNRVKTDTQYF. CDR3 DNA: TGCAGCGAGACCAACAGGGTAAAGACAGATACGCAGTATTTT.

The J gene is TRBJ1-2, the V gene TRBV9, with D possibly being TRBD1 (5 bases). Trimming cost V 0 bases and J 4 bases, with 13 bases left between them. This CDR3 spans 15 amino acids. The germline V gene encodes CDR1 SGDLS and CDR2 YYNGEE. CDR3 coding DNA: TGTGCCAGCAGCGTAGAAGCAGGGTTCGGCTATGGCTACACCTTC. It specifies CASSVEAGFGYGYTF. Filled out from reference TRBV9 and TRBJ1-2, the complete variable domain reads DSGVTQTPKHLITATGQRVTLRCSPRSGDLSVYWYQQSLDQGLQFLIQYYNGEERAKGNILERFSAQQFPDLHSELNLSSLELGDSALYFCASSVEAGFGYGYTFGSGTRLTVV.